Included here is one T cell receptor (beta chain) sequence, with context. The antigen remains undetermined. The CDR3 loop spans 14 amino acids. V shed 2 bases and J 6 bases; nucleotides not matched to a gene: 5. The germline V gene encodes CDR1 SGHRS and CDR2 YFSETQ. This sample is drawn from a study of cytomegalovirus exposure and HLA in healthy donors. Study-level results: According to a later analysis, TCR clusters from the first cohort tended to co-occur in the approximately 130 validation repertoires.

Repertoires were generated with immunoSEQ multiplex PCR, while TCRdb's copy carries only in-frame clones and drops some. This sample has roughly 240,000 clones, with approximately 87% found just once. The material sequenced was PBMCs. This clonotype was sampled from a man aged 18 to 29 in good health and CMV-seronegative. The V call is TRBV5-1, the J call TRBJ2-1; 7 bases are a match to TRBD1. The CDR3 sequence is CASSLGQVGNEQFF. CDR3 DNA: TGCGCCAGCAGCTTAGGACAGGTAGGCAATGAGCAGTTCTTC.